This T cell receptor (beta chain) was captured in a study of shared clonotypes between healthy human individuals. Study-wide points: Among donors, clonotype sharing was expected to be affected by sequencing depth. When naive CD4 clonotypes were compared across several donors, 5% to 5.5% were shared. The study found lower generation probabilities in non-shared clonotypes than in those shared by all four donors.

This CDR3 contains 19 residues. The germline V gene has CDR1 SGDLS and CDR2 YYNGEE. V was pared by 4 bases and J by 1 base, with 23 bases between. Worth noting for this clone: Its specificity is not known.

Using immunoSEQ multiplex PCR, the repertoire was profiled, and TCRdb retains in-frame clones only, with some absent. This table has over 2,000,000 clones, around 95% appearing once. In the naive CD8 group, cells lacked CD45RO and were positively selected for CCR7, so terminally differentiated effector memory CD45RA+ cells were left out. This chain links TRBV9 with TRBJ2-2; weak D call: TRBD1 (6 bases). Sequenced: naive CD8+ T cells from PBMCs. The receptor was derived from a man between 18 and 35 years old in good health. Some clones in this sample may be carry-over from other donors' samples. CDR3 sequence reads: CASSINSRGLKKNTGELFF. The CDR3 nucleotides are TGTGCCAGCAGCATAAATAGCAGGGGCCTTAAAAAGAACACCGGGGAGCTGTTTTTT.